This T cell receptor beta chain was identified in a study of blood T cell repertoires in COVID-19. Some clones are missing from TCRdb's copy, which holds only in-frame ones; the method was immunoSEQ multiplex PCR. The sample holds over 350,000 clones, nearly 90% seen once. Germline V gene lookup returns CDR1 GTSNPN and CDR2 SVGIG (reference sequence). The trim removed 3 bases at V and 5 bases at J, leaving 6 bases unmatched. The CDR3 contains 13 residues. Participant ages covered roughly 18 to 89 years across 24 US areas. Participant-given clinical history determined each cohort assignment. The sample taken for sequencing was PBMCs or T cells enriched from blood (not recorded which). The TCR comes from a woman aged 18-29 years with acute COVID-19. The gene calls are TRBV30 and TRBJ1-1; TRBD1 matches at 7 bases. Here the CDR3 DNA reads TGTGCCTGGAGAGAAGGGGGCAGGACTGAAGCTTTCTTT. It encodes CAWREGGRTEAFF. The whole variable domain, remainder taken from reference TRBV30 and TRBJ1-1, is SQTIHQWPATLVQPVGSPLSLECTVEGTSNPNLYWYRQAAGRGLQLLFYSVGIGQISSEVPQNLSASRPQDRQFILSSKKLLLSDSGFYLCAWREGGRTEAFFGQGTRLTVV.